This section outlines one T cell receptor beta chain sequence together with its context. This entry belongs to a study of blood T cell repertoires in COVID-19. Across the whole study: The origin of the acute and convalescent COVID-19 samples was the United States, Italy and Spain.

Germline loops: CDR1 GTSNPN, CDR2 SVGIG (reference sequence). V was cut by 0 bases and J by 3 bases, with 9 bases left in between. CDR3 length: 14 residues. Under the authors' procedure: The assay estimated nucleated cells by amplifying reference gene primers. Measured with immunoSEQ multiplex PCR; TCRdb has only the in-frame clones, and not every one. The V and J calls and the clone size are those of that table, but D and trimming were determined from the DNA. This repertoire shows around 140,000 clones, roughly 90% found once; its top ten account for roughly 18%. Material: peripheral blood. The genes are TRBV30 and TRBJ1-5; TRBD1 is a possible D gene (5 bases). This receptor was identified in a man aged 50 to 59 with active or convalescent COVID-19. CDR3 nucleotide sequence: TGTGCCTGGAGTGTACAGGTTACCAATCAGCCCCAGCATTTT. This gives the protein CAWSVQVTNQPQHF.